This T cell receptor (beta chain) is drawn from a study of identical twins. Germline loops: CDR1 SGHTS, CDR2 YDEGEE. Trimming stripped 1 base from V and 1 base from J, with 5 bases between. This CDR3 has 13 residues. In its sample, this clonotype was seen many times. One entry per CDR3 protein results from TCRdb running MiXCR on the 5' RACE reads. The table lists 690,000 or so distinct CDR3 sequences, around 8.3% of them singletons. The same specimen was also included in a second study, on yellow fever vaccine responses in identical twins.

The source of this sequence is a woman younger than 30 in good health. The sample consisted of PBMCs. The V gene is TRBV5-8, the J gene TRBJ1-1; D is ambiguous. CDR3 DNA: TGTGCCAGCAGCTTGCTCCAGAACACTGAAGCTTTCTTT. Amino acids: CASSLLQNTEAFF.